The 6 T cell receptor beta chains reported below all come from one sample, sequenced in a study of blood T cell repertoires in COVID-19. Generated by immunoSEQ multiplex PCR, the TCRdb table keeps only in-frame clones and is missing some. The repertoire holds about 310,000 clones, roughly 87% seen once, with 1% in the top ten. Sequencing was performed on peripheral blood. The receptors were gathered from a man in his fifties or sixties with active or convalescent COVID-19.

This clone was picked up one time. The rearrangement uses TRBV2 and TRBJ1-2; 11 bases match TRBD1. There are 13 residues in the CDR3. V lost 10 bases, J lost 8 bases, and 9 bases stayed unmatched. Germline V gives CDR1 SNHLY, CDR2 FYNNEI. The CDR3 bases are TGTGCCACCAAACGGGGACAGGGGGACGGCTACACCTTC. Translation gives CATKRGQGDGYTF.

The CDR3 sequence is CSVEGGTGALSGTEAFF. The CDR3 DNA reads as TGCAGCGTTGAAGGCGGGACAGGGGCTCTTAGTGGCACTGAAGCTTTCTTT. This chain uses TRBV29-1 with TRBJ1-1, with 10 bases identical to TRBD1. The CDR3 contains 17 residues. Germline V gene lookup returns CDR1 SQVTM and CDR2 ANQGSEA. J lost 4 bases, V lost 1 base, and 12 bases had no gene match.

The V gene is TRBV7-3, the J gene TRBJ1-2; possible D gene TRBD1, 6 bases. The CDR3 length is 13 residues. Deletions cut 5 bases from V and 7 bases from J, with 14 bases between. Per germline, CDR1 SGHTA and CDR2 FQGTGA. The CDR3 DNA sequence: TGTGCCAGCAGCCCGACAGGACATGGTGGCTACACCTTC. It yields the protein CASSPTGHGGYTF.

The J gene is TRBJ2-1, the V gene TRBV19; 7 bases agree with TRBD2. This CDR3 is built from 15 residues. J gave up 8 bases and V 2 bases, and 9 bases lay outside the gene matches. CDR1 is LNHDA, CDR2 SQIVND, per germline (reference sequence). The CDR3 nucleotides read TGTGCCAGTAGTATAATGGCGGGAGATGCGCATGAGCAGTTCTTC. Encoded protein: CASSIMAGDAHEQFF. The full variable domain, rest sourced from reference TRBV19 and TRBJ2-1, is DGGITQSPKYLFRKEGQNVTLSCEQNLNHDAMYWYRQDPGQGLRLIYYSQIVNDFQKGDIAEGYSVSREKKESFPLTVTSAQKNPTAFYLCASSIMAGDAHEQFFGPGTRLTVL.

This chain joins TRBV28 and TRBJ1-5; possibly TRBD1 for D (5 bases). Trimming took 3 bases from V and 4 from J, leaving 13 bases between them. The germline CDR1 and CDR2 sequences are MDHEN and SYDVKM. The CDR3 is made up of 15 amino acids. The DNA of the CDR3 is TGTGCCAGCAGTTTGCCACTGGGGGGGAATCAGCCCCAGCATTTT. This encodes CASSLPLGGNQPQHF.

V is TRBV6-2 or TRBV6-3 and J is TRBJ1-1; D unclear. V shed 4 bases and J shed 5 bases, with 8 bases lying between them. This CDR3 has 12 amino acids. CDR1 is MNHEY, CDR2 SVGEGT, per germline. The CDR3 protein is CASSWHQTEAFF. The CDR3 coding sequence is TGTGCCAGCAGTTGGCATCAGACTGAAGCTTTCTTT.